Following are 3 T cell receptor beta chains from one sample sequenced in a study of blood T cell repertoires in COVID-19. The data were produced by immunoSEQ multiplex PCR, yet TCRdb's version contains in-frame clones alone and is incomplete. The sample has over 60,000 clones; approximately 80% are singletons. Specimen: peripheral blood. These receptor sequences come from an elderly man with active or convalescent COVID-19.

The V call is TRBV11-2, the J call TRBJ1-2; D not certain. Germline V gives CDR1 SGHAT, CDR2 FQNNGV. The CDR3 consists of 16 residues. V lost 1 base and J 3 bases, leaving 15 bases between the germline ends. The CDR3 loop is CASSLGPHNYDYGYTF. The CDR3 nucleotides are TGTGCCAGCAGCTTAGGGCCCCACAACTATGACTATGGCTACACCTTC.

In this sample, this clone turned up a few times. The rearrangement joins TRBV3-1 (or the pseudogene TRBV3-2) to TRBJ2-2, with a tentative D call TRBD2 (6 bases). This CDR3 contains 17 residues. The V and J ends lost 3 bases and 3 bases respectively, with 17 bases between them. Germline loops: CDR1 LGHDT, CDR2 YNNKEL (reference sequence). CDR3 amino acids: CASSHDPARGYTGELFF. The CDR3 nucleotides are TGTGCCAGCAGCCACGATCCCGCGCGGGGATACACCGGGGAGCTGTTTTTT.

The chain's CDR3 is CASSLEASGKDTQYF. The CDR3, as DNA: TGTGCCAGCAGCTTAGAAGCTAGCGGGAAAGATACGCAGTATTTT. The genes are TRBV7-6 and TRBJ2-3, with TRBD2 identical over 9 bases. This CDR3 contains 15 residues. J was trimmed by 5 bases and V by 1 base; bases with no gene match: 4. The germline CDR1 and CDR2 sequences are SGHVS and FNYEAQ.